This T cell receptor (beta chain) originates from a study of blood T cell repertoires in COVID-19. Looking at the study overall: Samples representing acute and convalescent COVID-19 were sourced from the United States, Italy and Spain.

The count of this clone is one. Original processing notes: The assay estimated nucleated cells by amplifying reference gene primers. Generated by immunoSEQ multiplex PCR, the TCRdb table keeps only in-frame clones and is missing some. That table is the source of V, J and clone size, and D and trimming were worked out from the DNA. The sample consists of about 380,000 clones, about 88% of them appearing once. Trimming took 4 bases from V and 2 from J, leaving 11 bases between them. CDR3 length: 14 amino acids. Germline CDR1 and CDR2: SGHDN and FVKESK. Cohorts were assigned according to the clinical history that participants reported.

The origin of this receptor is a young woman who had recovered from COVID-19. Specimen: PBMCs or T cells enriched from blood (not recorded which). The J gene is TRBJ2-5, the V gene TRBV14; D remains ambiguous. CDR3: CASSLTQRQETQYF. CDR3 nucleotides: TGTGCCAGCAGCCTGACACAGAGACAAGAGACCCAGTACTTC.